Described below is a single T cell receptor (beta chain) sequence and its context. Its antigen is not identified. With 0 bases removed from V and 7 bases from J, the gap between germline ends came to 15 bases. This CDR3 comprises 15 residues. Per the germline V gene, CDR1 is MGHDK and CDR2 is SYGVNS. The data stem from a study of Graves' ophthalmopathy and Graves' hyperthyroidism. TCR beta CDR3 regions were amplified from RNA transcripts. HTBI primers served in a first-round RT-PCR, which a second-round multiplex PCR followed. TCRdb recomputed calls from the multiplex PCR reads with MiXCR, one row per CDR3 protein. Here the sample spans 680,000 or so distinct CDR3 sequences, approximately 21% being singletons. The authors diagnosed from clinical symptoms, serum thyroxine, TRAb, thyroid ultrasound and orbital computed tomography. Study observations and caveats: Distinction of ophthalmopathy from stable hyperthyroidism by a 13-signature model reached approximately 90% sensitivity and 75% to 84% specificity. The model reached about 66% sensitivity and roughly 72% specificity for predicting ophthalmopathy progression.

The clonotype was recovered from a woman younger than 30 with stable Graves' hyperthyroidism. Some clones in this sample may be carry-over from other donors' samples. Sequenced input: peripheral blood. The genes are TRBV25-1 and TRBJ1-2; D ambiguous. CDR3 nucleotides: TGTGCCAGCAGTGAATATGGGAACCTGGGGTTTGGCTACACCTTC. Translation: CASSEYGNLGFGYTF.